Below, one T cell receptor (beta chain) is given with its context. The data derive from a study of blood T cell repertoires in COVID-19. Libraries were prepared by immunoSEQ multiplex PCR; TCRdb keeps only in-frame clonotypes and omits some of them. The sample contains around 81,000 clones, roughly 80% of which appear only once. The CDR3 is made up of 14 amino acids. Per germline, CDR1 MNHEY and CDR2 SMNVEV (reference sequence). Trimming removed 3 bases from V and 3 bases from J; junction bases left unmatched: 4. This sequence was found in a man aged 50-59 years with acute or convalescent COVID-19. J is TRBJ2-7 and V is TRBV27, with 8 bases that match TRBD1. Source material: peripheral blood. The CDR3 nucleotides are TGTGCCAGCAGTTTTCAGGGGGCGAACTACGAGCAGTACTTC. Translating gives CASSFQGANYEQYF.